The T cell receptor beta chain described here comes from a study of cytomegalovirus exposure and HLA in healthy donors. Across the whole study: As released early, the data held 70 million to 100 million unique TCRs from HLA-typed donors. Study results and caveats: With high specificity and sensitivity, the classifier reportedly diagnosed cytomegalovirus status. Several of the most significant clusters were apparently associated with common viral pathogens in a later analysis.

Losses at the gene ends were 4 bases for V and 0 bases for J; bases not matched to a gene: 6. Germline CDR1 is SEHNR and CDR2 is FQNEAQ (reference sequence). This CDR3 has 16 amino acids. It was with 60 Vbeta and 13 Jbeta primers that the PCR ran. Sequenced by immunoSEQ multiplex PCR; TCRdb stores in-frame clones only, minus some. The data show 85,000 to 100,000 clones, around 82% seen once. Details on this clone: Its target is unknown.

Sequenced input: PBMCs. This sequence was found in a woman in her sixties or seventies in good health and CMV-seronegative. The rearrangement links TRBV7-9 to TRBJ1-2, with 9 nucleotides matching TRBD1. CDR3 loop: CASSSYRGPSNYGYTF. The CDR3 DNA reads TGTGCCAGCAGCTCCTACAGGGGGCCCTCTAACTATGGCTACACCTTC.